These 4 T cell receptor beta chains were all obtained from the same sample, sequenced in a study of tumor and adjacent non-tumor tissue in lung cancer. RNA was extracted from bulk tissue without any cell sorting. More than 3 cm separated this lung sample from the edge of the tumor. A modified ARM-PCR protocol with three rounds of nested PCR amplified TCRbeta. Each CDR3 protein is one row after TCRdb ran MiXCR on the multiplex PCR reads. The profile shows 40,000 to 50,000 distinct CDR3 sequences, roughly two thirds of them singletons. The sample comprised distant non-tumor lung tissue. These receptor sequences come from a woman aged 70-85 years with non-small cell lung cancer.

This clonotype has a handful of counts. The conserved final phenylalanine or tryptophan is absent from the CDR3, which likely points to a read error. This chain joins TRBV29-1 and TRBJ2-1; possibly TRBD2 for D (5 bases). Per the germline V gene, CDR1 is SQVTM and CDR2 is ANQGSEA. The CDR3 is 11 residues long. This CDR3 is CSGGRADEQFL. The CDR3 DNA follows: TGCAGTGGAGGACGGGCAGATGAGCAGTTCTTA.

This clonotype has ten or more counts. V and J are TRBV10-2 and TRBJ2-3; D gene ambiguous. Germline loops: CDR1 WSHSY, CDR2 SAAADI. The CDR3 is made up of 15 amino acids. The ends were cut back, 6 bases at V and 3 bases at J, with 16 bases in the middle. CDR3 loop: CASRISGLGTDTQYF. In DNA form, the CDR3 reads TGCGCCAGCAGGATATCGGGCCTCGGGACAGATACGCAGTATTTT.

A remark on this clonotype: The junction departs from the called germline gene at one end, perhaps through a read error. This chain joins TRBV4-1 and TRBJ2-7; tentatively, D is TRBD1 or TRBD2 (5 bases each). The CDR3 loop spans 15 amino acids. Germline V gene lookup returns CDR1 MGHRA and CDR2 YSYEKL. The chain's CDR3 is CASSQNRDGSYEQHF. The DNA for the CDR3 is TGCGCCAGTAGCCAAAACCGGGACGGATCCTACGAGCAGCACTTC.

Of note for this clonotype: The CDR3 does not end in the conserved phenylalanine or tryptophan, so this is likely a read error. The CDR3 DNA follows: TGTGTCAGCAGCTATACTAGCGCGAGCGTCTATGAGCAGTACTAC. Translated, it gives CVSSYTSASVYEQYY. The chain joins TRBV5-5 to TRBJ2-7, with TRBD2 identical over 7 bases. This CDR3 region has 15 residues. CDR1 is SGHKS and CDR2 is YYEKEE in the germline V gene (reference sequence).